The 22 T cell receptor beta chains presented below share a single source sample, sequenced in a study of PD-L1 blockade in urothelial cancer. Generated by immunoSEQ multiplex PCR, the TCRdb table keeps only in-frame clones and is missing some. This sample carries tens of thousands of clones, about 86% of them seen once, and the ten largest clones take 2.5% to 3%. Sequencing used PBMCs, obtained around atezolizumab (anti-PD-L1) treatment. The receptors here all came from a man aged 45-65 years with urothelial cancer.

The chain joins TRBV4-1 to TRBJ2-1, with 12 bases matching TRBD1. CDR3 length: 15 amino acids. The V gene end was trimmed by 3 bases and the J gene end by 7 bases; junction bases not matched to a gene: 4. Looked up from germline, CDR1 is MGHRA and CDR2 is YSYEKL. CDR3 sequence reads: CASSQGQGALNEQFF. CDR3 nucleotide sequence: TGCGCCAGCAGCCAGGGACAGGGGGCTTTGAATGAGCAGTTCTTC.

This chain uses TRBV18 with TRBJ2-5; D gene unclear. V lost 2 bases and J lost 1, with 11 bases in between. CDR1 KGHSH and CDR2 LQKENI come from the germline V gene. The CDR3 loop spans 15 amino acids. The CDR3 sequence: CASSPEVGGQETQYF. CDR3 bases: TGTGCCAGCTCACCAGAAGTCGGTGGCCAAGAGACCCAGTACTTC.

This sequence joins TRBV5-1 and TRBJ1-1; 9 nucleotides line up with TRBD1. The CDR3 has 15 residues. The V and J ends lost 4 bases and 3 bases, in that order; junction bases with no gene match: 7. Per the germline V gene, CDR1 is SGHRS and CDR2 is YFSETQ. In nucleotides, the CDR3 is TGCGCCAGCAGCCCGGGACAGGGTAGGGACACTGAAGCTTTCTTT. It specifies CASSPGQGRDTEAFF.

The rearrangement joins TRBV9 to TRBJ2-6, with D possibly matching TRBD1 (6 bases). Trimming left V 4 bases short and J 4 bases short, with 9 bases between. Germline-derived CDR1 and CDR2 are SGDLS and YYNGEE. The CDR3 consists of 14 residues. CDR3 protein: CASSSQGGANVLTF. The CDR3 nucleotides are TGTGCCAGCAGCTCACAGGGCGGGGCCAACGTCCTGACTTTC.

Note on this clone: One end of the junction fails to match germline, which may point to a read error. The rearrangement links TRBV27 to TRBJ2-1; 8 positions agree with TRBD2. From germline, CDR1 is MNHEY and CDR2 SMNVEV (reference sequence). The CDR3 length is 16 residues. CDR3 nucleotides: TGTGCCAGCCGTTTGATAGCGGGAAGTGGCTACAATGAGCAGTTCTTC. It translates to CASRLIAGSGYNEQFF.

This chain uses TRBV30 with TRBJ2-3; TRBD2 might be the D (7 bases). The ends were cut back, 5 bases at V and 6 bases at J, with 21 bases in the middle. The CDR3 has 15 amino acids. The germline V gene has CDR1 GTSNPN and CDR2 SVGIG (reference sequence). The CDR3 loop reads CAWGPARGGFDTQYF. DNA for the CDR3: TGTGCCTGGGGCCCGGCGAGGGGGGGATTCGATACGCAGTATTTT.

V usage is TRBV14 and J usage is TRBJ1-4; possible D gene TRBD1, 6 bases. Germline V gives CDR1 SGHDN, CDR2 FVKESK. Trimming cost V 4 bases and J 5 bases, with 8 bases left between them. This CDR3 is built from 13 residues. The CDR3 loop reads CASSRGQNEKLFF. The CDR3 nucleotides are TGTGCCAGCAGCCGAGGACAGAATGAAAAACTGTTTTTT.

V and J are TRBV13 and TRBJ1-2, with 11 bases identical to TRBD1. The CDR3 runs 17 residues. Germline trimming cut 4 bases from V and 1 base from J; bases unmatched to any gene: 8. The germline V gene has CDR1 PRHDT and CDR2 FYEKMQ (reference sequence). The DNA of the CDR3 is TGTGCCAGCAGCTCCGGGACAGGGGGGATTAATAACTATGGCTACACCTTC. Protein sequence: CASSSGTGGINNYGYTF.

This rearrangement joins TRBV4-2 to TRBJ1-5, with D tentatively TRBD1 (5 bases). This CDR3 has 16 amino acids. Between the trimmed V and J ends, which lost 0 bases and 10 bases, there was a span of 19 bases. Germline V gene sequence: CDR1 LGHNA, CDR2 YNFKEQ. CDR3 in DNA: TGTGCCAGCAGCCAAGATGATGGGGGGTACCTCGAACCCCAGCATTTT. It is translated as CASSQDDGGYLEPQHF.

This chain uses TRBV2 with TRBJ2-1; 9 nucleotides line up with TRBD2. The V gene's germline CDR1 is SNHLY and CDR2 FYNNEI. This CDR3 has 16 residues. The V gene end was trimmed by 2 bases and the J gene end by 5 bases; junction bases not matched to a gene: 7. The CDR3 spells CASSELGLAGNNEQFF. As DNA, the CDR3 is TGTGCCAGCAGTGAATTGGGGCTAGCGGGAAACAATGAGCAGTTCTTC.

The chain uses TRBV6-6 and TRBJ1-4; TRBD1 agrees at 7 bases. The trim removed 9 bases at V and 3 bases at J, leaving 4 bases unmatched. The CDR3 sequence is 13 residues long. CDR1 is MNHNY, CDR2 SVGAGI, per germline (reference sequence). The CDR3 reads CASRDRSNEKLFF. CDR3 bases: TGTGCCAGTCGGGACAGATCTAATGAAAAACTGTTTTTT.

The rearrangement links TRBV5-1 to TRBJ2-7; 12 nucleotides line up with TRBD2. The CDR3 has 16 amino acids. Trimming took 4 bases from V and 4 from J; bases not matched to a gene: 9. Germline loops: CDR1 SGHRS, CDR2 YFSETQ. The CDR3: CASSQATSGRLYEQYF. The CDR3 bases are TGCGCCAGCAGCCAAGCAACTAGCGGGAGGCTATACGAGCAGTACTTC.

This clone was counted a few times. V gene TRBV5-1 combines with J gene TRBJ2-7; 8 bases match TRBD1. With V trimmed by 0 bases and J by 5 bases, 1 base remained unmatched. Germline loops: CDR1 SGHRS, CDR2 YFSETQ. This CDR3 spans 13 amino acids. CDR3 DNA: TGCGCCAGCAGCTTGGCCAGGGGGCACGAGCAGTACTTC. This encodes CASSLARGHEQYF.

J is TRBJ2-1 and V is TRBV11-2; 12 bases are a match to TRBD1. V shed 5 bases and J 7 bases; nucleotides not matched to a gene: 6. This CDR3 region has 15 residues. Looked up from germline, CDR1 is SGHAT and CDR2 is FQNNGV. The CDR3 loop is CASSHRDRGRNEQFF. The CDR3 DNA reads TGTGCCAGCAGCCACCGGGACAGGGGGCGGAATGAGCAGTTCTTC. Looking up the rest from reference TRBV11-2 and TRBJ2-1 gives the full variable domain: EAGVAQSPRYKIIEKRQSVAFWCNPISGHATLYWYQQILGQGPKLLIQFQNNGVVDDSQLPKDRFSAERLKGVDSTLKIQPAKLEDSAVYLCASSHRDRGRNEQFFGPGTRLTVL.

J is TRBJ2-3 and V is TRBV7-9; 11 bases line up with TRBD2. Looked up from germline, CDR1 is SEHNR and CDR2 is FQNEAQ (reference sequence). This CDR3 spans 16 amino acids. The V and J ends lost 1 base and 1 base, in that order; junction bases with no gene match: 1. Here the CDR3 DNA reads TGTGCCAGCAGCTTAGGGACTAGCGGGCGCACAGATACGCAGTATTTT. It encodes CASSLGTSGRTDTQYF.

The chain joins TRBV28 to TRBJ2-7; 12 bases agree with TRBD1. CDR1 is MDHEN and CDR2 is SYDVKM in the germline V gene. V gave up 5 bases and J gave up 4 bases; unmatched junction bases: 6. The length of the CDR3 is 15 residues. CDR3 nucleotides: TGTGCCAGCAGTCCTGGGACAGGGGGCAAATACGAGCAGTACTTC. Its protein is CASSPGTGGKYEQYF.

The rearrangement joins TRBV7-8 to TRBJ1-2; possible D gene TRBD1, 6 bases. Germline CDR1 SGHVS, CDR2 FQNEAQ. V dropped 5 bases and J dropped 4 bases, with 17 bases sitting between them. The CDR3 is made up of 15 amino acids. CDR3 nucleotide sequence: TGTGCCAGCAGCCCCCGGGACACTTCTTCCTATGGCTACACCTTC. Its translation is CASSPRDTSSYGYTF.

This rearrangement joins TRBV10-3 to TRBJ2-2, with D maybe TRBD1 (6 bases). CDR1 and CDR2 from the germline V gene are ENHRY and SYGVKD. This CDR3 has 15 amino acids. Trimming took off 5 bases at V and 3 bases at J, with 13 bases between the two ends. CDR3 nucleotides: TGTGCCATCAGTCCCCTAGCAGGGGACACCGGGGAGCTGTTTTTT. Translating it yields CAISPLAGDTGELFF.

The J gene is TRBJ2-7, the V gene TRBV5-1; 8 nucleotides align to TRBD1. The CDR3 spans 14 residues. The germline CDR1 and CDR2 sequences are SGHRS and YFSETQ. J was trimmed by 1 base and V by 2 bases; bases with no gene match: 2. The CDR3 protein is CASSLQGDSYEQYF. CDR3 bases: TGCGCCAGCAGCTTACAGGGGGATTCCTACGAGCAGTACTTC.

V usage is TRBV5-4 and J usage is TRBJ2-7; 8 bases map to TRBD1. Per the germline V gene, CDR1 is SGHNT and CDR2 is YYREEE (reference sequence). After removal of 2 bases from V and 7 bases from J, the junction contained 8 bases not matched to a gene. This CDR3 spans 14 amino acids. The CDR3 DNA reads as TGTGCCAGCAGCTTTGGACAGGGATTTGTGGAGCAGTACTTC. Its protein product is CASSFGQGFVEQYF. The full variable domain, its missing parts supplied by reference TRBV5-4 and TRBJ2-7, is ETGVTQSPTHLIKTRGQQVTLRCSSQSGHNTVSWYQQALGQGPQFIFQYYREEENGRGNFPPRFSGLQFPNYSSELNVNALELDDSALYLCASSFGQGFVEQYFGPGTRLTVT.

J is TRBJ2-7 and V is TRBV30, with 7 bases that match TRBD2. The germline V gene has CDR1 GTSNPN and CDR2 SVGIG (reference sequence). The CDR3 is 15 amino acids. Trimming at V came to 4 bases and at J to 0 bases, leaving 9 bases not matched to a gene. The CDR3 region is CAWKPRAGYSYEQYF. CDR3 coding DNA: TGTGCCTGGAAGCCCCGAGCGGGATACTCCTACGAGCAGTACTTC.

The chain links TRBV4-1 to TRBJ2-5, with D maybe TRBD2 (5 bases). From germline, CDR1 is MGHRA and CDR2 YSYEKL. The CDR3 is 14 amino acids. The ends were cut back, 0 bases at V and 5 bases at J, with 10 bases in the middle. The CDR3: CASSQDPQRETQYF. In DNA form, the CDR3 reads TGCGCCAGCAGCCAAGATCCCCAGCGGGAGACCCAGTACTTC.